The present T cell receptor (beta chain) was sequenced within a study of CD8 T cells in Susac syndrome (dated by TCRdb to about 2019). With respect to the entire study: The study used repertoire sequencing to test whether antigen drove CD8+ T cell activation and differentiation in Susac syndrome. Study-wide conclusions, independent of this receptor: The study acknowledged that relatively few individuals were included in the TCR sequencing and HLA analysis.

RNA was extracted using the RNeasy kit, and about 0.45 to 1 ug of the RNA was reverse transcribed with random hexamers. TCR beta CDR3 regions were amplified with the immunoSEQ multiplex PCR assay covering 54 Vbeta and 13 Jbeta segments. PCR amplification bias was corrected using a synthetic template baseline for primer optimization and computational correction. Per the authors' processing: Reads were annotated to V, D and J genes according to IMGT and were analyzed with immunoSEQ Analyzer, with only productive sequences retained. Clonality was calculated as one minus the Shannon entropy normalized by log2 of the number of productive unique sequences. For each patient and control, public and private clones were evaluated among the 100 most prevalent clones. Clones were defined as Susac-specific when absent from the healthy and MS cohorts, from about 1,100 published viral clones and from other ImmuneACCESS disease sequences. TCRdb took the public reads, trimmed them with fastp at Q25, ran MiXCR for clone calling and kept in-frame beta chains. Every distinct CDR3 protein forms one entry, paired with its most common genes and DNA. TCRdb's processing, not the authors', yielded these V and J calls. The sample table contains around 190,000 distinct CDR3 sequences; only one count was recorded for around 96% of them. Together, the top ten hold approximately 0.098% of the sample.

This clonotype is a singleton in its sample. The clone's antigen remains unknown. No much larger clone exists at a distance of one base, and base qualities are not known. A read on its own is weak evidence. Peripheral blood CD8+ and CD4+ T cells from healthy donors, Susac syndrome patients and multiple sclerosis patients were profiled by high-throughput TCR beta sequencing. Healthy donors were age- and sex-matched controls. Bulk CD8+ and CD4+ T cells were purified by magnetic negative isolation, whereas CD8+ TEMRA cells were enriched by FACS. Blood was collected in EDTA tubes and processed within 24 hours, with PBMCs isolated through density gradient centrifugation. PBMCs destined for TCR sequencing were cryopreserved in liquid nitrogen and later thawed in a 37 °C water bath. A purity of at least 90% was achieved for sorted or isolated CD4+, CD8+ and CD8+ TEMRA cells. The CDR3 spans 16 residues, from the cysteine through the phenylalanine. Only the CDR3 region is kept as DNA, spanning 48 bases read in frame from base 1. Germline trimming amounts to 3 bases on V and 3 bases on J, with 7 as the count of junction bases outside the gene matches. Per the germline V gene, KGHSH is the CDR1 and LQKENI is the CDR2.

The sequenced sample consisted of CD4+ T cells from PBMCs. The rearranged chain carries TRBV18 and TRBJ2-3; 9 bases in between match TRBD1. The sequence was obtained from a human donor in good health. CDR3 sequence: CASSPGQGMVTDTQYF. The DNA sequence is TGTGCCAGCTCACCGGGACAGGGAATGGTGACAGATACGCAGTATTTT.